This T cell receptor beta chain was retrieved from a study of blood T cell repertoires in COVID-19. On the study more broadly: COVID-19 samples collected from the United States, Italy and Spain covered acute and convalescent phases. From T cells, B-cell-depleted T cells, or PBMCs came the material, which was cDNA or gDNA.

The germline V gene has CDR1 SNHLY and CDR2 FYNNEI. The germline V and J ends were trimmed by 3 bases and 3 bases, with 14 bases remaining between them. The CDR3 runs 16 residues. Here immunoSEQ multiplex PCR was the method, and the copy in TCRdb shows in-frame clones only, minus some. The data contain 310,000 or so clones, approximately 93% of them singletons. Seattle researchers signed up patients amid active infection and tracked them longitudinally. The sample was peripheral blood. This sequence was found in a woman aged 30 to 39 with COVID-19, enrolled during active disease. The V and J genes are TRBV2 and TRBJ2-2, with D maybe TRBD1 (6 bases). CDR3 amino acids: CASSDLGQGDTGELFF. CDR3 nucleotides: TGTGCCAGCAGTGACCTGGGACAAGGGGACACCGGGGAGCTGTTTTTT.